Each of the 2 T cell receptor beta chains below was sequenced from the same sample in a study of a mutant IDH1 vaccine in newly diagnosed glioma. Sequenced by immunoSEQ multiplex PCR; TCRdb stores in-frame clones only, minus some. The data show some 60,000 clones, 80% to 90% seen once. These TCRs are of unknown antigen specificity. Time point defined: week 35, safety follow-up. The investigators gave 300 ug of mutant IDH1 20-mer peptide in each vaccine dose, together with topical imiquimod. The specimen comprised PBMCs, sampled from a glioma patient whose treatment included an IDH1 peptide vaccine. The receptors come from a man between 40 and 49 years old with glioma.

The CDR3 nucleotides read TGTGCCTGGTCAAAGAGTGGGGTTGAAGCTTTCTTT. Translating gives CAWSKSGVEAFF. This chain links TRBV30 with TRBJ1-1, with D unresolved. Germline loops: CDR1 GTSNPN, CDR2 SVGIG (reference sequence). Trimming cost V 5 bases and J 7 bases, with 14 bases left between them. This CDR3 comprises 12 residues.

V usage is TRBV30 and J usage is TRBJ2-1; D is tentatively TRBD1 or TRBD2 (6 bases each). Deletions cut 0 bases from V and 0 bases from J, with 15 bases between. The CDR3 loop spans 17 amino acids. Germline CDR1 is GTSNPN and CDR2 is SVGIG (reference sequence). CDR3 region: CAWSVRGVARSYNEQFF. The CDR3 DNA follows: TGTGCCTGGAGTGTAAGGGGGGTAGCCCGCTCCTACAATGAGCAGTTCTTC.